This T cell receptor (beta chain) was sequenced during a study of human T cells and chemical hapten exposure. This clonotype was seen a few times. The CDR3 spans 13 residues. Trimming shortened V by 8 bases and J by 4 bases, and 12 bases separated the two germline ends. Time point noted: patch test 3, about 24 weeks after DPC sensitization. Treatment noted: therapeutic diphenylcyclopropenone sensitization with weekly scalp DPC. TCRdb independently ran MiXCR on the RACE reads; one entry per CDR3 protein. The sample yields approximately 97,000 distinct CDR3 sequences, roughly 27% seen once. The starting material was whole blood, obtained in connection with sensitization to the hapten diphenylcyclopropenone (DPC). This TCR came from a man aged 40-49 years with alopecia areata. Some clones in this sample may be carry-over from other donors' samples. This rearrangement joins TRBV12-3 or TRBV12-4 to TRBJ1-5; D may be TRBD1 (6 bases). DNA for the CDR3: TGTGCCAGCCGCAAGGACAGAAATCAGCCCCAGCATTTT. It is translated as CASRKDRNQPQHF.